Listed here are 5 T cell receptor beta chains from one sample, sequenced in a study of blood T cell repertoires in COVID-19. Measured with immunoSEQ multiplex PCR; TCRdb has only the in-frame clones, and not every one. The data hold fewer than 250,000 clones, with 75% to 85% observed a single time. Sequencing was carried out using peripheral blood. The receptors originated from a human donor in a cohort sampled during active COVID-19.

This clone was observed many times. V is TRBV6-5 and J is TRBJ1-2; D is ambiguous. Deletions cut 11 bases from V and 2 bases from J, with 9 bases between. CDR3 size: 11 residues. The germline gives CDR1 MNHEY, CDR2 SVGAGI. CDR3 residues: CASAGNYGYTF. CDR3 DNA: TGTGCCTCGGCAGGAAACTATGGCTACACCTTC.

This chain connects TRBV10-1 to TRBJ2-1; 10 nucleotides line up with TRBD2. V shed 3 bases and J 8 bases; nucleotides not matched to a gene: 10. The CDR3 runs 16 residues. CDR1 is WNHNN, CDR2 SYGVQD, per germline (reference sequence). CDR3 amino acids: CASSDGLLAGSYEQFF. The CDR3 DNA follows: TGCGCCAGCAGTGATGGATTACTAGCGGGAAGCTATGAGCAGTTCTTC.

The chain uses TRBV7-2 and TRBJ2-3, with 9 bases identical to TRBD2. This CDR3 spans 15 amino acids. V shed 2 bases and J 8 bases; nucleotides not matched to a gene: 8. Germline lookup yields CDR1 SGHTA and CDR2 FQGNSA. CDR3 loop: CASSLRRGGDGTQYF. In nucleotides, the CDR3 is TGTGCCAGCAGCTTAAGGCGGGGGGGGGACGGTACGCAGTATTTT.

V usage is TRBV6-5 and J usage is TRBJ2-3; TRBD1 agrees at 10 bases. Germline V lookup: CDR1 MNHEY, CDR2 SVGAGI. The CDR3 totals 14 residues. V dropped 7 bases and J dropped 4; count of bases not matched to a gene: 5. Here the CDR3 reads CASNRQGAADTQYF. DNA of the CDR3: TGTGCCAGCAACCGACAGGGGGCGGCAGATACGCAGTATTTT.

The chain combines TRBV6-5 with TRBJ2-3; D perhaps matches TRBD1 (7 bases). Per the germline V gene, CDR1 is MNHEY and CDR2 is SVGAGI. This CDR3 has 13 residues. V lost 8 bases, J lost 4 bases, and 13 bases lay in between. CDR3 region: CASRQGGPDTQYF. In DNA, the CDR3 is TGTGCCAGCCGACAGGGAGGTCCAGATACGCAGTATTTT.